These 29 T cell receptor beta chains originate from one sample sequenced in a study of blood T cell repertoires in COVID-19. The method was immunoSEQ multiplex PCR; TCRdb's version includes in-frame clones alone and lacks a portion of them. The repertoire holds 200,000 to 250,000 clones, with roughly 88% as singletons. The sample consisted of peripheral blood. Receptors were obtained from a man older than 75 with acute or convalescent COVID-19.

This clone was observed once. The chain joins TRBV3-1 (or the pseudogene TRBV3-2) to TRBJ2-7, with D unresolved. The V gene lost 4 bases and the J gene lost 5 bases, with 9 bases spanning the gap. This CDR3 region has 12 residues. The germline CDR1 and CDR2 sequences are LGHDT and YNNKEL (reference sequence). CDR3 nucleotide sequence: TGTGCCAGCAGCCCATCGGGTAACGAGCAGTACTTC. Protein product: CASSPSGNEQYF.

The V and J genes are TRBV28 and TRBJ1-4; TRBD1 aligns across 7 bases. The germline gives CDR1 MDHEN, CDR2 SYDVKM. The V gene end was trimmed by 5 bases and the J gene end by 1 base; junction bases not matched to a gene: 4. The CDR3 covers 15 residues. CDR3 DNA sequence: TGTGCCAGCAGTGCAACAGGGGAAACTAATGAAAAACTGTTTTTT. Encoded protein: CASSATGETNEKLFF.

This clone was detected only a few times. CDR3 protein: CASSSGQDEKLFF. The DNA of the CDR3 is TGTGCCAGCAGCTCTGGACAGGATGAAAAACTGTTTTTT. The V gene is TRBV28, the J gene TRBJ1-4; 7 bases align to TRBD1. Germline V gives CDR1 MDHEN, CDR2 SYDVKM. J lost 6 bases, V lost 6 bases, and 4 bases had no gene match. The CDR3 sequence is 13 residues long.

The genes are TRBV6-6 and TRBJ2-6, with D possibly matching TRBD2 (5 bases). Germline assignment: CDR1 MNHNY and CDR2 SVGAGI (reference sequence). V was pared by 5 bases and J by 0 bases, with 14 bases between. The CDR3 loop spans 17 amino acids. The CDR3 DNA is TGTGCCAGCAGTCACGAGGGAAGCAGCTCTGGGGCCAACGTCCTGACTTTC. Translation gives CASSHEGSSSGANVLTF.

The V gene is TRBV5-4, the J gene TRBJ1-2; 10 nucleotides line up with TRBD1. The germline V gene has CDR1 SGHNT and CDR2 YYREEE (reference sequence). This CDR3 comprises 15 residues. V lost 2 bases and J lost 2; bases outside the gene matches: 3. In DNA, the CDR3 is TGTGCCAGCAGCTTTCGGGGACAGGGGAACTATGGCTACACCTTC. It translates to CASSFRGQGNYGYTF.

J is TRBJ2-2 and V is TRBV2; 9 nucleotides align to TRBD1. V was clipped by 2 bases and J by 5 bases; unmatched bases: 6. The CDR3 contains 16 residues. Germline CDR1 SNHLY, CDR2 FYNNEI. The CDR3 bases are TGTGCCAGCAGTGAATACAAACAGGGGGCAACCGGGGAGCTGTTTTTT. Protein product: CASSEYKQGATGELFF.

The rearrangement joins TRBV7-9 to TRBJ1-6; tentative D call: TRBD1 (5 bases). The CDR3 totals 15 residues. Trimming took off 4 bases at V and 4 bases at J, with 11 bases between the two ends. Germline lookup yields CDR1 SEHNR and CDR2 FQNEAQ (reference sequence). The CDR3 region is CASSSRGSYNSPLHF. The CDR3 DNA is TGTGCCAGCAGCTCTAGGGGATCTTATAATTCACCCCTCCACTTT.

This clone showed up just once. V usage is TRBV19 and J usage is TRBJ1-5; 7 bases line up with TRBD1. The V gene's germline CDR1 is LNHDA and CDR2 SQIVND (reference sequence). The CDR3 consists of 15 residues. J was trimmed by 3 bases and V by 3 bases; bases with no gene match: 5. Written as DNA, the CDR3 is TGTGCCAGTAGTATTTTGAGGGGGCACAATCAGCCCCAGCATTTT. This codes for CASSILRGHNQPQHF.

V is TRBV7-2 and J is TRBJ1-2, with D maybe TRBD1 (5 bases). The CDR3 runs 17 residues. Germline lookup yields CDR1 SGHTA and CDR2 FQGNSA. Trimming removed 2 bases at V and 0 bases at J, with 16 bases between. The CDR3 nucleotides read TGTGCCAGCAGCTTATCCGTCAGGGTGACGCCTAACTATGGCTACACCTTC. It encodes CASSLSVRVTPNYGYTF.

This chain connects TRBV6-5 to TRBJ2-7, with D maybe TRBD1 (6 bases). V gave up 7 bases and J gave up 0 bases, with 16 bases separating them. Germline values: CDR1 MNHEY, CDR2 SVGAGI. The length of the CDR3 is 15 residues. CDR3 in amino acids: CASTTRGQHSYEQYF. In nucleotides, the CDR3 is TGTGCCAGCACCACTAGGGGACAACACTCCTACGAGCAGTACTTC.

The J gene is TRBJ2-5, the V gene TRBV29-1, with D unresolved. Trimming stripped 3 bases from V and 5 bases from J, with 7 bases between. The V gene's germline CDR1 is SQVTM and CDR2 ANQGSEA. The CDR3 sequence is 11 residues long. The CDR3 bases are TGCAGCGTTGATCTAACGGAGACCCAGTACTTC. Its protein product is CSVDLTETQYF.

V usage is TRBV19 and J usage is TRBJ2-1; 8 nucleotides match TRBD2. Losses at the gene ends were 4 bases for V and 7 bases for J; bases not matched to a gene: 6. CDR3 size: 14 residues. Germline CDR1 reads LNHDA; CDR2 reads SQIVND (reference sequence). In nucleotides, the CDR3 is TGTGCCAGTAGTACTAGCGGGCTTGCGAATGAGCAGTTCTTC. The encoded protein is CASSTSGLANEQFF.

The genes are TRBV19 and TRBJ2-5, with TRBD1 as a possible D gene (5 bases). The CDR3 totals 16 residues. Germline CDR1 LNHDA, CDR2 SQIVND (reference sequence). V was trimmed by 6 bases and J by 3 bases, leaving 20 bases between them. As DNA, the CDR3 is TGTGCCAGTAGCCCCTTTCAGGGAAGTATGAAAGAGACCCAGTACTTC. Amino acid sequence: CASSPFQGSMKETQYF. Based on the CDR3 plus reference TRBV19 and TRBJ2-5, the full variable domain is DGGITQSPKYLFRKEGQNVTLSCEQNLNHDAMYWYRQDPGQGLRLIYYSQIVNDFQKGDIAEGYSVSREKKESFPLTVTSAQKNPTAFYLCASSPFQGSMKETQYFGPGTRLLVL.

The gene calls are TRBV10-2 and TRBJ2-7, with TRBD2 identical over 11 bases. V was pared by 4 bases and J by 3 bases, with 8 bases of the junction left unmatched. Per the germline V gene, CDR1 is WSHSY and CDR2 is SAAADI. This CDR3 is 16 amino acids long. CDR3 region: CASSVSSGRPHYEQYF. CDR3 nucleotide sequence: TGCGCCAGCAGTGTTTCTAGCGGGAGGCCGCACTACGAGCAGTACTTC.

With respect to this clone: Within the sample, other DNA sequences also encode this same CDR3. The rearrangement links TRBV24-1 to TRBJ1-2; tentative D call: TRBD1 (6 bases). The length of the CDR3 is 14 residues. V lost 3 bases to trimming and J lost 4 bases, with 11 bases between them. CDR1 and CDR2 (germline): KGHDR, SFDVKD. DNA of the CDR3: TGTGCCACCAGTGATCCTACAGGGTTCTATGGCTACACCTTC. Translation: CATSDPTGFYGYTF.

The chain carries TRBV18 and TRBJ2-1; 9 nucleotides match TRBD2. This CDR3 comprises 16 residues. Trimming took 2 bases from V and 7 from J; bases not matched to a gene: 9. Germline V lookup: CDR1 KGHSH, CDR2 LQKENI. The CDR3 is CASSPGLAGKGNEQFF. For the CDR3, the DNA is TGTGCCAGCTCACCAGGCCTAGCGGGGAAAGGGAATGAGCAGTTCTTC. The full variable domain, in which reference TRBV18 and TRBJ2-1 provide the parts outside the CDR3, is NAGVMQNPRHLVRRRGQEARLRCSPMKGHSHVYWYRQLPEEGLKFMVYLQKENIIDESGMPKERFSAEFPKEGPSILRIQQVVRGDSAAYFCASSPGLAGKGNEQFFGPGTRLTVL.

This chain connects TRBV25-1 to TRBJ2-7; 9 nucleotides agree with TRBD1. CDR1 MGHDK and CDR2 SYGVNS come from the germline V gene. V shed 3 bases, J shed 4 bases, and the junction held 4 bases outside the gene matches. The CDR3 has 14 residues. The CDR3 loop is CASSEAGQGYEQYF. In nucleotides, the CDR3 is TGTGCCAGCAGTGAGGCGGGACAGGGTTACGAGCAGTACTTC.

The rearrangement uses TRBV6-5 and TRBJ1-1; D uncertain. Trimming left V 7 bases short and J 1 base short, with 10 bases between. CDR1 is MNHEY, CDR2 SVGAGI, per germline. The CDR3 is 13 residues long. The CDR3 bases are TGTGCCAGCACTTCAGACAAGAACACTGAAGCTTTCTTT. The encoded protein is CASTSDKNTEAFF.

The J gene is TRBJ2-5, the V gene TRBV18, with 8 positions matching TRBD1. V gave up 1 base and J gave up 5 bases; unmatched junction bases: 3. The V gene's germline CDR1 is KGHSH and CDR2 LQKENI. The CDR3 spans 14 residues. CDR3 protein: CASSPRTGPETQYF. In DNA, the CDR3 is TGTGCCAGCTCACCACGGACAGGGCCCGAGACCCAGTACTTC. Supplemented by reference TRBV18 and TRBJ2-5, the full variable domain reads NAGVMQNPRHLVRRRGQEARLRCSPMKGHSHVYWYRQLPEEGLKFMVYLQKENIIDESGMPKERFSAEFPKEGPSILRIQQVVRGDSAAYFCASSPRTGPETQYFGPGTRLLVL.

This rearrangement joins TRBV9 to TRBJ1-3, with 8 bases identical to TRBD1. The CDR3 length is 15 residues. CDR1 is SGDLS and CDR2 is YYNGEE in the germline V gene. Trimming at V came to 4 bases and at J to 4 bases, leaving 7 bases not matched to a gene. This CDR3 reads CASSRGQGLGNTIYF. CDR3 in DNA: TGTGCCAGCAGCCGCGGACAGGGACTCGGAAACACCATATATTTT.

The CDR3 nucleotides are TGTGCCACCAGCACAGGGTTTGCGGAGACCCAGTACTTC. Residues: CATSTGFAETQYF. V is TRBV24-1 and J is TRBJ2-5; TRBD1 is a possible D gene (6 bases). V lost 7 bases and J lost 5, with 13 bases in between. The CDR3 totals 13 residues. Germline V CDR1 and CDR2: KGHDR, SFDVKD.

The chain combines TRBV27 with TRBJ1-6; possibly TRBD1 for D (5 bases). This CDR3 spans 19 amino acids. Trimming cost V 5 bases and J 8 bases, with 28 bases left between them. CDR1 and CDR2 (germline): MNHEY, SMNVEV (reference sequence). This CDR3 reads CASSNPGGVPPTGDSPLHF. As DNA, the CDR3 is TGTGCCAGCAGTAACCCTGGGGGGGTCCCTCCGACCGGTGATTCACCCCTCCACTTT.

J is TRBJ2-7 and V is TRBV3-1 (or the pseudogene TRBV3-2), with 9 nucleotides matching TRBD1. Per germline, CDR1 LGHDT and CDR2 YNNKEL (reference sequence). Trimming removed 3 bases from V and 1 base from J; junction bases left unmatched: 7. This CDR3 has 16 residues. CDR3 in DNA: TGTGCCAGCAGCCAGCTCCGGGACAGGGCTTCCTACGAGCAGTACTTC. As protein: CASSQLRDRASYEQYF.

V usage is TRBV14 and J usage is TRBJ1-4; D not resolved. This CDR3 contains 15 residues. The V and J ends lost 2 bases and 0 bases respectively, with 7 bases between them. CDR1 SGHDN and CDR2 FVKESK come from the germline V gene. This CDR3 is CASSQFLSTNEKLFF. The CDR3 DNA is TGTGCCAGCAGCCAATTCTTGTCAACTAATGAAAAACTGTTTTTT.

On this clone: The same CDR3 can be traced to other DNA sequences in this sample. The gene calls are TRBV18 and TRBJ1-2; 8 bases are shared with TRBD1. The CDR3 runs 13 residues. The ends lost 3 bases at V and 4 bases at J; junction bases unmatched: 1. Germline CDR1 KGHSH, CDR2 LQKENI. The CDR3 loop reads CASSPGTGYGYTF. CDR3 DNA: TGTGCCAGCTCACCCGGGACAGGCTATGGCTACACCTTC.

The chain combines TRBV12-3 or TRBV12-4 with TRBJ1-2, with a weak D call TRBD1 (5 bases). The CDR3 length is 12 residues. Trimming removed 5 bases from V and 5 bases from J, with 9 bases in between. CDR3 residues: CASSGGEYGYTF. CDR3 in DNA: TGTGCCAGCAGTGGGGGGGAATATGGCTACACCTTC.

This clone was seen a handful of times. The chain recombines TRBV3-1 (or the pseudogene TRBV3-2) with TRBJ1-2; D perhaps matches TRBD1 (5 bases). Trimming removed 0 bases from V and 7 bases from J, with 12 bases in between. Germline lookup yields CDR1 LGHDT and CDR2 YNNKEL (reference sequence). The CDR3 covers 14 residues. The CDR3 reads CASSQDRNRSGYTF. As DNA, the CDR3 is TGTGCCAGCAGCCAAGATAGGAACAGGAGTGGCTACACCTTC.

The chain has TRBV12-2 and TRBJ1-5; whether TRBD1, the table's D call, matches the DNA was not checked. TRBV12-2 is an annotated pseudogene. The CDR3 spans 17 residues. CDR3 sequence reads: CASRTGARQGSNQPQHF. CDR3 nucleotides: TGTGCAAGTCGCACGGGGGCCAGACAGGGGTCGAACCAGCCCCAGCATTTT.

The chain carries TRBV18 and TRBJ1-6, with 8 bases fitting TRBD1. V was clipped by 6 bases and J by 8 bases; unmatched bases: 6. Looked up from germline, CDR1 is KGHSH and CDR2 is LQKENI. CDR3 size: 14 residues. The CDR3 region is CASSPGTGHSPLHF. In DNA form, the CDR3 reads TGTGCCAGCTCTCCCGGGACAGGCCATTCACCCCTCCACTTT.